Detailed here is one T cell receptor beta chain. Its antigen remains unknown. The TCR beta cDNA libraries contained unique molecular identifiers. Each sample of about 1 to 10 million input T cells yielded about 500,000 cDNA molecules, so each molecule approximated one T cell. A single record per CDR3 protein comes from TCRdb applying MiXCR to the PCR reads. This sample has about 540,000 distinct CDR3 sequences, with under 40% found just once. V was shortened by 2 bases and J by 0 bases, with 8 bases between the two germline ends. Germline V CDR1 and CDR2: ENHRY, SYGVKD. The CDR3 has 15 residues. This sample is drawn from a study of post-analysis software for immune sequencing data. Study details: Included courses were relapsing-remitting and secondary progressive multiple sclerosis; progressive-relapsing multiple sclerosis was also included. Points from the study as a whole: Controls showed significantly higher normalized Chao1 diversity than did multiple sclerosis patients. There were a few TRBV segments more frequent in patients than controls, and TRBV5-6, TRBV5-1 and TRBV20-1 were among them. Same-batch samples co-clustered strongly by F measure.

Source material: blood. The J gene is TRBJ1-5, the V gene TRBV10-3; D gene ambiguous. This clonotype originated in a girl aged 2-17 years with multiple sclerosis. The CDR3 DNA is TGTGCCATCAGTGAGACACTAGGTAGCAATCAGCCCCAGCATTTT. Translating gives CAISETLGSNQPQHF.